This TCR beta chain appears in the sequencing data of a study of response to subunit inactivated influenza vaccine. The CDR3 consists of 15 residues. V lost 8 bases and J lost 0; bases outside the gene matches: 5. The V gene's germline CDR1 is ENHRY and CDR2 SYGVKD. Using its own MiXCR run on the RT-PCR reads, TCRdb lists one record per CDR3 protein. The table lists hundreds of thousands of distinct CDR3 sequences, 11% of them singletons. This clonotype was found a few times. In addition, the sample was reused for a study of T cells expressing NK-cell markers. That source reports: What made the TCR beta cDNA was 5'RACE template switching with UMIs. Just one sequenced donor of eight was HCMV-seronegative, while seven were seropositive. Dominant NKG2C+ clonotypes in five to seven donors made up roughly 1.0-7.0% of CD8+ T cells. The same clonotypes also predominated in the CD3+CD56-NKG2C+ fraction of several donors.

The TCR was taken from a man aged 50 to 59 who received an inactivated influenza vaccine. The V gene is TRBV10-3, the J gene TRBJ2-3, with 10 positions matching TRBD2. The sequences come from PBMCs from blood, collected on the day of vaccination. This CDR3 is CAIATSGLSTDTQYF. The CDR3 DNA sequence: TGTGCCATCGCGACTAGCGGGCTAAGCACAGATACGCAGTATTTT.